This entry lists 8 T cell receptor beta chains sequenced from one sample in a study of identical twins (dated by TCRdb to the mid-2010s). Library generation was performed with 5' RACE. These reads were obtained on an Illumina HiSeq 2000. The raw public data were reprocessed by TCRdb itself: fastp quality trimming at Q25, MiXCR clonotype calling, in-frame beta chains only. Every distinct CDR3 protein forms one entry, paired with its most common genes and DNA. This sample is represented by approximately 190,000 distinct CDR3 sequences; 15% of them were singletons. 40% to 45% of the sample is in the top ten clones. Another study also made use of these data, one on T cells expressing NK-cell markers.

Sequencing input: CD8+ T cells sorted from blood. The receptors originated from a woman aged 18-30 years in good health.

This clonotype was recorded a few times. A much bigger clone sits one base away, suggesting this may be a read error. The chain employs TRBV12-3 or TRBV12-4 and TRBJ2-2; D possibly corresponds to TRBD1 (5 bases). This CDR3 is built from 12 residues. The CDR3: CASRLGAGELFF. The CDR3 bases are TGTGCCAGCAGATTAGGGGCCGGGGAGCTGTTTTTT.

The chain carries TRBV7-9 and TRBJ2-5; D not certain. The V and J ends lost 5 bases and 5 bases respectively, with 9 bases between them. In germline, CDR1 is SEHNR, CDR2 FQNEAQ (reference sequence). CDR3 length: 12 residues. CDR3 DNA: TGTGCCAGCAGCCTATTACCTGAGACCCAGTACTTC. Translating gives CASSLLPETQYF.

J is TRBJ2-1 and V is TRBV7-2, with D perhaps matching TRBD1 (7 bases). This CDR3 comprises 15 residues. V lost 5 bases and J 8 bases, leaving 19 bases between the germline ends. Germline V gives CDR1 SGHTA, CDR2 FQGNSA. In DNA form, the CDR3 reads TGTGCCAGCAGCCTCCGACCAGGGGGGTTCGATGAGCAGTTCTTC. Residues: CASSLRPGGFDEQFF.

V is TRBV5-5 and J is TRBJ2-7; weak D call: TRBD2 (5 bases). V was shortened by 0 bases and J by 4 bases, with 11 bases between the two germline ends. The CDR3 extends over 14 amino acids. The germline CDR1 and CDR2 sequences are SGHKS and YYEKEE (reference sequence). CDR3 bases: TGTGCCAGCAGCTTGGTACCTTGGGAGTACGAGCAGTACTTC. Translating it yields CASSLVPWEYEQYF.

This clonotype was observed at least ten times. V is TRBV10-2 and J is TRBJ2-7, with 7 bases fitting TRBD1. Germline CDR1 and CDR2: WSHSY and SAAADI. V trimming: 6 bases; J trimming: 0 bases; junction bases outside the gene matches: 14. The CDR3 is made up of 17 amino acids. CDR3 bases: TGCGCCAGCAGCGTACCGACAGGGCTTGTGTACTCCTACGAGCAGTACTTC. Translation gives CASSVPTGLVYSYEQYF.

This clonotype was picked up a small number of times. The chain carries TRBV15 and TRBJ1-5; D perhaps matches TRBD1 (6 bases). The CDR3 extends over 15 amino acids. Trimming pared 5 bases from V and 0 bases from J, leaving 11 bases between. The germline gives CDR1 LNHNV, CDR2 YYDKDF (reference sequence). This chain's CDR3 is CATSGGQFSNQPQHF. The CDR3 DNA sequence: TGTGCCACCAGCGGAGGACAGTTTAGCAATCAGCCCCAGCATTTT. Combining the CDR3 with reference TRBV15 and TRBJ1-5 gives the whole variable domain DAMVIQNPRYQVTQFGKPVTLSCSQTLNHNVMYWYQQKSSQAPKLLFHYYDKDFNNEADTPDNFQSRRPNTSFCFLDIRSPGLGDTAMYLCATSGGQFSNQPQHFGDGTRLSIL.

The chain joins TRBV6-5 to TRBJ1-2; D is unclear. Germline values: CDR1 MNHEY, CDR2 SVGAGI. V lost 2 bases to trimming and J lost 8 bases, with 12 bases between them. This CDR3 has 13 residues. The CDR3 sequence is CASSYGRTGGYTF. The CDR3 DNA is TGTGCCAGCAGTTACGGGCGGACTGGGGGCTACACCTTC.

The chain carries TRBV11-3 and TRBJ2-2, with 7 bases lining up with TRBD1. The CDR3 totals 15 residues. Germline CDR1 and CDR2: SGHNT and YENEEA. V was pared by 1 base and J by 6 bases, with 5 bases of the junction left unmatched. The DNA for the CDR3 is TGTGCCAGCAGCTTAGGGGGACAGAGCGCCGGGGAGCTGTTTTTT. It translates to CASSLGGQSAGELFF.